There are many counts of the clone carrying this TCR beta chain. The antigen remains undetermined. The treatment denotes: 15 to 20 received Ad26.COV2.S at low or high dose, single or two shots; several received placebo; per-sample allocation not given. It was on day 63 after the first vaccine or placebo injection that samples were taken. This CDR3 spans 16 amino acids. The V gene's germline CDR1 is MNHEY and CDR2 SMNVEV (reference sequence). The V end was cut by 2 bases, the J end by 4 bases, with 18 bases between. These data are taken from a study of Ad26.COV2.S vaccination and SARS-CoV-2 variants. Study-wide context: Donor was one of the participants in the Ad26.COV2.S arm of the COV1001 trial. Doses of Ad26.COV2.S were injected into muscle once or twice, 56 days apart. Study observations and caveats: Recipients of either vaccine or placebo displayed similar breadth of non-spike TCRs. From the TCR breadth and depth analyses, total T cell responses may have been underestimated.

Clones were sequenced by immunoSEQ multiplex PCR, and TCRdb holds only the in-frame ones, with some missing. The sample shows just over 350,000 clones, approximately 85% of them seen only once. The receptor comes from a person aged 18-60 years who received the Ad26.COV2.S COVID-19 vaccine or a placebo. J is TRBJ2-7 and V is TRBV27; D gene ambiguous. Sequenced here: peripheral blood, sampled in a trial of Ad26.COV2.S vaccine versus placebo. The CDR3 loop reads CASSLVASRILYEQYF. The CDR3 bases are TGTGCCAGCAGTTTAGTGGCAAGCCGGATCCTATACGAGCAGTACTTC.